The present T cell receptor beta chain was sequenced within a study of glioma-infiltrating T cells. A remark on this clonotype: Its matching antigen is unknown.

Whole-study findings and limits: Above-expected tissue-blood divergence occurred in all gliomas, most in low-grade ones.

Germline V CDR1 and CDR2: SQVTM, ANQGSEA. V shed 4 bases and J shed 6 bases, with 9 bases lying between them. The CDR3 consists of 11 residues. TCR alpha and beta CDR3 regions were amplified from RNA using iRepertoire nested multiplex PCR. Each CDR3 protein is one row after TCRdb ran MiXCR on the multiplex PCR reads. Among 150,000 or so distinct CDR3 sequences listed, approximately 39% were seen once. The sequenced sample was glioma tissue, nonneoplastic brain tissue, or PBMCs (not recorded which). This clonotype originated in a human donor with low-grade glioma or glioblastoma, undergoing nonglioma brain surgery, or in good health (not recorded which). V usage is TRBV29-1 and J usage is TRBJ1-2, with a weak D call TRBD1 (5 bases). CDR3 in amino acids: CSVVKGNGYTF. CDR3 DNA sequence: TGCAGCGTTGTAAAGGGGAATGGCTACACCTTC.